These 26 T cell receptor beta chains came from one sample sequenced in a study of cytomegalovirus exposure and HLA in healthy donors. Vbeta (60) and Jbeta (13) primers were used in the PCR. Profiled with immunoSEQ multiplex PCR; TCRdb holds only in-frame clones, not every one. The sample shows 60,000 to 85,000 clones, roughly 88% of them seen only once. Sequenced sample: PBMCs. These receptor sequences come from a man in his 70s in good health and CMV-seropositive.

This rearrangement joins TRBV28 to TRBJ1-4; 8 bases fit TRBD1. CDR1 and CDR2 (germline): MDHEN, SYDVKM. V lost 4 bases and J lost 8; bases outside the gene matches: 9. This CDR3 has 15 amino acids. Written as DNA, the CDR3 is TGTGCCAGCAGTTCAACCGGGACAGGAGCAGAAAAACTGTTTTTT. Protein product: CASSSTGTGAEKLFF.

V gene TRBV19 combines with J gene TRBJ2-7, with 8 bases lining up with TRBD1. Unmatched junction bases numbered 5, after V lost 6 bases and J lost 4 bases. Germline V gene data show CDR1 as LNHDA and CDR2 as SQIVND (reference sequence). The CDR3 spans 13 residues. The CDR3 DNA sequence: TGTGCCAGTAGCCCAGGGGGCAGGTACGAGCAGTACTTC. This translates into CASSPGGRYEQYF. Together with reference TRBV19 and TRBJ2-7, the CDR3 gives the full variable domain: DGGITQSPKYLFRKEGQNVTLSCEQNLNHDAMYWYRQDPGQGLRLIYYSQIVNDFQKGDIAEGYSVSREKKESFPLTVTSAQKNPTAFYLCASSPGGRYEQYFGPGTRLTVT.

The sample holds many counts of this clone. The chain joins TRBV4-1 to TRBJ1-4; D perhaps matches TRBD1 (6 bases). The germline V and J ends were trimmed by 0 bases and 5 bases, with 13 bases remaining between them. This CDR3 is 16 amino acids long. Germline CDR1 and CDR2: MGHRA and YSYEKL. The CDR3 bases are TGCGCCAGCAGCCAAGAATATAGGGGGGGGAATGAAAAACTGTTTTTT. The encoded protein is CASSQEYRGGNEKLFF.

V gene TRBV10-2 combines with J gene TRBJ2-2; D is perhaps TRBD1 (6 bases). Looked up from germline, CDR1 is WSHSY and CDR2 is SAAADI. CDR3 length: 13 residues. V was pared by 7 bases and J by 7 bases, with 13 bases between. Written as DNA, the CDR3 is TGCGCCAGCACTCAGGGGTGGGGCGGGGAGCTGTTTTTT. This sequence encodes CASTQGWGGELFF.

The chain joins TRBV4-1 to TRBJ2-7; maybe TRBD2 (5 bases). The CDR3 consists of 15 residues. Per the germline V gene, CDR1 is MGHRA and CDR2 is YSYEKL. V shed 0 bases and J shed 9 bases, with 18 bases lying between them. As DNA, the CDR3 is TGCGCCAGCAGCCAAGATCCGGGATTGCTACGAGGGCAGTACTTC. Translated: CASSQDPGLLRGQYF.

The chain links TRBV4-3 to TRBJ1-2; perhaps TRBD1 as D (6 bases). The CDR3 sequence is 15 residues long. Germline V CDR1 and CDR2: LGHNA, YSLEER. Trimming took off 4 bases at V and 5 bases at J, with 17 bases between the two ends. CDR3 coding DNA: TGCGCCAGCAGCCCAATACAGGGAACAGTATATGGCTACACCTTC. It codes for CASSPIQGTVYGYTF.

This chain links TRBV11-2 with TRBJ1-2, with TRBD1 as a possible D gene (6 bases). From germline, CDR1 is SGHAT and CDR2 FQNNGV. The CDR3 is 14 residues long. With 5 bases removed from V and 4 bases from J, the gap between germline ends came to 14 bases. The CDR3 region is CASSPPGTPYGYTF. The CDR3 DNA sequence: TGTGCCAGCAGCCCCCCCGGGACACCCTATGGCTACACCTTC. The full variable domain, with the rest looked up from reference TRBV11-2 and TRBJ1-2, is EAGVAQSPRYKIIEKRQSVAFWCNPISGHATLYWYQQILGQGPKLLIQFQNNGVVDDSQLPKDRFSAERLKGVDSTLKIQPAKLEDSAVYLCASSPPGTPYGYTFGSGTRLTVV.

The rearrangement joins TRBV21-1 to TRBJ2-7; the table gives TRBD1 as D, unverified against the DNA. TRBV21-1 is marked as a pseudogene. The CDR3 totals 12 residues. CDR3 nucleotides: TGTGCCAGCAGCAGTCCAGCCTACGAGCAGTACTTC. This translates into CASSSPAYEQYF.

The chain recombines TRBV7-9 with TRBJ1-6, with D possibly matching TRBD1 (6 bases). CDR1 and CDR2 (germline): SEHNR, FQNEAQ (reference sequence). The CDR3 totals 17 residues. The V end was cut by 1 base, the J end by 2 bases, with 12 bases between. Written as DNA, the CDR3 is TGTGCCAGCAGCTTAGAGCAGGGGTTAACCTATAATTCACCCCTCCACTTT. This sequence encodes CASSLEQGLTYNSPLHF. Full variable domain (rest looked up from reference TRBV7-9 and TRBJ1-6): DTGVSQNPRHKITKRGQNVTFRCDPISEHNRLYWYRQTLGQGPEFLTYFQNEAQLEKSRLLSDRFSAERPKGSFSTLEIQRTEQGDSAMYLCASSLEQGLTYNSPLHFGNGTRLTVT.

This chain links TRBV18 with TRBJ1-2, with D maybe TRBD1 (5 bases). V was pared by 2 bases and J by 4 bases, with 20 bases between. The germline CDR1 and CDR2 sequences are KGHSH and LQKENI. The CDR3 runs to 17 residues. CDR3 nucleotide sequence: TGTGCCAGCTCACCATCGGGGGTTGGGTCTGGGACCTATGGCTACACCTTC. It codes for CASSPSGVGSGTYGYTF. The full variable domain, completed using reference TRBV18 and TRBJ1-2, is NAGVMQNPRHLVRRRGQEARLRCSPMKGHSHVYWYRQLPEEGLKFMVYLQKENIIDESGMPKERFSAEFPKEGPSILRIQQVVRGDSAAYFCASSPSGVGSGTYGYTFGSGTRLTVV.

This clone has only a few counts. The chain carries TRBV29-1 and TRBJ1-2; no definite D call. CDR1 is SQVTM, CDR2 ANQGSEA, per germline. The CDR3 length is 12 residues. V shed 2 bases and J shed 6 bases, with 10 bases lying between them. In DNA form, the CDR3 reads TGCAGCGTTGAAAGCGGAGGAGATGGCTACACCTTC. It codes for CSVESGGDGYTF.

Note on this clone: Other nucleotide sequences in the sample specify the same CDR3. The V gene is TRBV28, the J gene TRBJ2-7; 8 positions match TRBD1. There are 13 residues in the CDR3. The junction had 3 bases not matched to a gene; V was cut back by 5 bases and J by 3 bases. Germline loops: CDR1 MDHEN, CDR2 SYDVKM. CDR3 protein: CASSPGQGYEQYF. CDR3 nucleotides: TGTGCCAGCAGTCCCGGACAGGGCTACGAGCAGTACTTC.

The rearrangement links TRBV7-9 to TRBJ2-7; the D is unclear. CDR3 length: 14 residues. Trimming stripped 8 bases from V and 2 bases from J, with 16 bases between. Germline V gene data show CDR1 as SEHNR and CDR2 as FQNEAQ (reference sequence). The CDR3 spells CASGPPGSPYEQYF. CDR3 in DNA: TGTGCCAGCGGGCCCCCCGGCAGTCCCTACGAGCAGTACTTC.

The chain is built from TRBV7-2 and TRBJ1-2; the D is unclear. CDR1 is SGHTA and CDR2 is FQGNSA in the germline V gene. The V gene lost 0 bases and the J gene lost 0 bases, with 5 bases spanning the gap. The CDR3 is made up of 14 amino acids. The CDR3 coding sequence is TGTGCCAGCAGCTTAGCTCCAGCTAACTATGGCTACACCTTC. Protein product: CASSLAPANYGYTF.

This clone was seen just once. This sequence joins TRBV7-3 and TRBJ2-7, with D hard to call. CDR3 length equals 15 residues. V shed 5 bases and J shed 6 bases, with 20 bases lying between them. Per the germline V gene, CDR1 is SGHTA and CDR2 is FQGTGA. The CDR3 DNA reads as TGTGCCAGCAGCCCCGCTCCCGCGGCCCTAGTCGAGCAGTACTTC. This codes for CASSPAPAALVEQYF. Combining the CDR3 with reference TRBV7-3 and TRBJ2-7 gives the whole variable domain GAGVSQTPSNKVTEKGKYVELRCDPISGHTALYWYRQSLGQGPEFLIYFQGTGAADDSGLPNDRFFAVRPEGSVSTLKIQRTERGDSAVYLCASSPAPAALVEQYFGPGTRLTVT.

CDR3 in DNA: TGTGCCAGCAGCTTAGGGGGGACTATCTACAATGAGCAGTTCTTC. Encoded protein: CASSLGGTIYNEQFF. The rearrangement joins TRBV28 to TRBJ2-1; D might be TRBD2 (7 bases). This CDR3 is built from 15 residues. V lost 6 bases, J lost 3 bases, and 15 bases lay in between. CDR1 and CDR2 (germline): MDHEN, SYDVKM.

With respect to this clone: Other DNA sequences in this sample translate to the same CDR3. The V call is TRBV2, the J call TRBJ2-1; a weak D match, TRBD2 (7 bases). V shed 4 bases and J shed 6 bases, with 16 bases lying between them. Looked up from germline, CDR1 is SNHLY and CDR2 is FYNNEI. CDR3 size: 15 residues. CDR3 sequence: CASSGGTGGGNEQFF. The CDR3 nucleotides read TGTGCCAGCAGTGGGGGGACGGGGGGCGGCAATGAGCAGTTCTTC.

The chain is built from TRBV28 and TRBJ1-5, with D possibly TRBD1 on 6 matching bases. In germline, CDR1 is MDHEN, CDR2 SYDVKM. Trimming shortened V by 5 bases and J by 0 bases, and 11 bases separated the two germline ends. This CDR3 is 15 amino acids long. The CDR3 is CASSEGGVSNQPQHF. DNA for the CDR3: TGTGCCAGCAGTGAGGGGGGGGTTAGCAATCAGCCCCAGCATTTT.

The chain recombines TRBV4-2 with TRBJ1-6; D not resolved. CDR3 length: 15 amino acids. Germline V gives CDR1 LGHNA, CDR2 YNFKEQ. Trimming shortened V by 0 bases and J by 10 bases, and 13 bases separated the two germline ends. The CDR3 spells CASSQDDRGGSPLHF. The CDR3 DNA follows: TGTGCCAGCAGCCAAGACGACCGGGGAGGGTCACCCCTCCACTTT.

This chain's CDR3 is CASRRTGDTEAFF. The CDR3 DNA sequence: TGTGCCAGCAGGAGGACAGGGGACACTGAAGCTTTCTTT. The chain carries TRBV6-4 and TRBJ1-1, with TRBD1 matching over 9 bases. From germline, CDR1 is MRHNA and CDR2 SNTAGT. This CDR3 has 13 amino acids. J gave up 3 bases and V 6 bases, and 2 bases lay outside the gene matches.

The chain links TRBV6-1 to TRBJ2-5; D might be TRBD2 (6 bases). Deletions cut 7 bases from V and 4 bases from J, with 13 bases between. The CDR3 covers 13 residues. The germline V gene has CDR1 MNHNS and CDR2 SASEGT. The CDR3 is CASIGGVIETQYF. As DNA, the CDR3 is TGTGCCAGCATTGGAGGGGTCATAGAGACCCAGTACTTC.

In DNA, the CDR3 is TGTGCCAGCAGCTCCAGGGGCTCCTACAATGAAAAACTGTTTTTT. It is translated as CASSSRGSYNEKLFF. The chain joins TRBV9 to TRBJ1-4, with D tentatively TRBD1 (6 bases). The CDR3 length is 15 residues. Germline V gives CDR1 SGDLS, CDR2 YYNGEE. V shed 4 bases and J shed 5 bases, with 15 bases lying between them.

The gene calls are TRBV6-6 and TRBJ2-7, with TRBD1 matching over 7 bases. V lost 6 bases and J lost 6; bases outside the gene matches: 11. Germline V gene sequence: CDR1 MNHNY, CDR2 SVGAGI (reference sequence). The length of the CDR3 is 14 residues. CDR3 sequence: CASSSGTALGEQYF. For the CDR3, the DNA is TGTGCCAGCAGCTCCGGGACAGCTTTGGGCGAGCAGTACTTC.

This clone was recorded a few times. The chain recombines TRBV11-2 with TRBJ1-4, with D maybe TRBD1 (5 bases). The germline V and J ends were trimmed by 0 bases and 5 bases, with 10 bases remaining between them. Germline CDR1 and CDR2: SGHAT and FQNNGV. This CDR3 has 15 amino acids. In DNA form, the CDR3 reads TGTGCCAGCAGCTTAGATCCAGGGTTCAATGAAAAACTGTTTTTT. Its translation is CASSLDPGFNEKLFF.

The V call is TRBV28, the J call TRBJ2-7, with TRBD1 matching over 7 bases. V shed 5 bases and J 2 bases; nucleotides not matched to a gene: 6. Per the germline V gene, CDR1 is MDHEN and CDR2 is SYDVKM. The CDR3 consists of 14 residues. Here the CDR3 DNA reads TGTGCCAGCAGTACTCCGGGACAGCCCTACGAGCAGTACTTC. Translating it yields CASSTPGQPYEQYF.

The CDR3 nucleotides read TGCGCCAGCAGCTTGGAACAGGGAAACACTGAAGCTTTCTTT. This translates into CASSLEQGNTEAFF. The V call is TRBV5-1, the J call TRBJ1-1; tentative D call: TRBD1 (6 bases). Between the trimmed V and J ends, which lost 0 bases and 2 bases, there was a span of 8 bases. The CDR3 length is 14 residues. Germline V lookup: CDR1 SGHRS, CDR2 YFSETQ. Complete variable domain (other parts from reference TRBV5-1 and TRBJ1-1): KAGVTQTPRYLIKTRGQQVTLSCSPISGHRSVSWYQQTPGQGLQFLFEYFSETQRNKGNFPGRFSGRQFSNSRSEMNVSTLELGDSALYLCASSLEQGNTEAFFGQGTRLTVV.